These 9 T cell receptor beta chains came from one sample sequenced in a study of blood T cell repertoires in COVID-19 (TCRdb year 2020). Library preparation was by the immunoSEQ multiplex PCR assay. TCRdb re-hosts the immuneACCESS table, in-frame sequences only. Its copies lack some clones; in the studies checked, an unresolved V gene accounts for under half of them, and the cause for the rest is not known. A total of just over 300,000 clones appear in this sample, roughly 89% of them only once. Jointly, the top ten make up 1.8% of the sample. The sample comprised peripheral blood. The receptors were sampled from a woman in her thirties with COVID-19, enrolled during active disease.

The V call is TRBV15, the J call TRBJ2-3; 9 bases fit TRBD2. Trimming took 5 bases from V and 2 from J; bases not matched to a gene: 11. Germline CDR1 reads LNHNV; CDR2 reads YYDKDF (reference sequence). The CDR3 extends over 17 amino acids. The DNA for the CDR3 is TGTGCCACCAGCGACTCGGGGGCGGGGGGGAACACAGATACGCAGTATTTT. Translation gives CATSDSGAGGNTDTQYF.

This chain connects TRBV6-5 to TRBJ2-1; no clear D. V lost 7 bases and J lost 9, with 13 bases in between. The CDR3 length is 12 residues. Per the germline V gene, CDR1 is MNHEY and CDR2 is SVGAGI. Here the CDR3 reads CASNNYGSEQFF. As DNA, the CDR3 is TGTGCCAGCAACAACTACGGTAGTGAGCAGTTCTTC.

The gene calls are TRBV6-2 or TRBV6-3 and TRBJ2-1; D is possibly TRBD2 (5 bases). Looked up from germline, CDR1 is MNHEY and CDR2 is SVGEGT. The CDR3 covers 14 residues. Trimming pared 2 bases from V and 7 bases from J, leaving 12 bases between. CDR3 coding DNA: TGTGCCAGCAGTTACCGTGTAGCGAGGAATGAGCAGTTCTTC. Translation: CASSYRVARNEQFF.

This sequence joins TRBV3-1 (or the pseudogene TRBV3-2) and TRBJ1-3, with TRBD1 matching 8 bases. The CDR3 is made up of 13 amino acids. Trimming removed 6 bases from V and 9 bases from J; junction bases left unmatched: 7. Germline V gene sequence: CDR1 LGHDT, CDR2 YNNKEL (reference sequence). CDR3 in amino acids: CASSLGQGGTIYF. CDR3 nucleotides: TGTGCCAGCAGTTTAGGACAGGGAGGCACCATATATTTT.

V and J are TRBV6-6 and TRBJ2-2; the D gene is possibly TRBD2 (5 bases). The length of the CDR3 is 16 residues. V was trimmed by 9 bases and J by 5 bases, leaving 22 bases between them. Germline V gives CDR1 MNHNY, CDR2 SVGAGI (reference sequence). CDR3 nucleotide sequence: TGTGCCAGTTCCCGCCGGACCCCCGGGGAAACCGGGGAGCTGTTTTTT. Encoded protein: CASSRRTPGETGELFF.

The CDR3 protein is CASSFRRSGANVLTF. The CDR3 DNA is TGTGCCAGCAGTTTCCGTCGGTCTGGGGCCAACGTCCTGACTTTC. The chain is built from TRBV6-5 and TRBJ2-6; D is uncertain. Germline V gives CDR1 MNHEY, CDR2 SVGAGI. V dropped 4 bases and J dropped 1 base, with 8 bases sitting between them. This CDR3 comprises 15 residues.

This clone was counted a single time. The gene calls are TRBV5-1 and TRBJ1-2; 9 positions match TRBD1. CDR1 is SGHRS, CDR2 YFSETQ, per germline. The CDR3 loop spans 13 amino acids. Unmatched junction bases numbered 5, after V lost 5 bases and J lost 6 bases. CDR3 sequence reads: CASSPGQGDGYTF. The CDR3 DNA reads TGCGCCAGCAGTCCGGGACAGGGTGATGGCTACACCTTC.

The chain uses TRBV19 and TRBJ1-6, with D perhaps TRBD1 (6 bases). V lost 4 bases and J lost 8, with 15 bases in between. The germline V gene encodes CDR1 LNHDA and CDR2 SQIVND (reference sequence). The CDR3 has 15 residues. The DNA for the CDR3 is TGTGCCAGTAGTACAGTTCAGGGGTCTGATTCACCCCTCCACTTT. Translating gives CASSTVQGSDSPLHF.

The V gene is TRBV7-2, the J gene TRBJ1-4; maybe TRBD1 (5 bases). The CDR3 totals 16 residues. Germline values: CDR1 SGHTA, CDR2 FQGNSA. Trimming shortened V by 5 bases and J by 5 bases, and 18 bases separated the two germline ends. The CDR3 DNA sequence: TGTGCCAGCAGCGCTGTCCGACAGACCCCCAATGAAAAACTGTTTTTT. Amino acids: CASSAVRQTPNEKLFF.